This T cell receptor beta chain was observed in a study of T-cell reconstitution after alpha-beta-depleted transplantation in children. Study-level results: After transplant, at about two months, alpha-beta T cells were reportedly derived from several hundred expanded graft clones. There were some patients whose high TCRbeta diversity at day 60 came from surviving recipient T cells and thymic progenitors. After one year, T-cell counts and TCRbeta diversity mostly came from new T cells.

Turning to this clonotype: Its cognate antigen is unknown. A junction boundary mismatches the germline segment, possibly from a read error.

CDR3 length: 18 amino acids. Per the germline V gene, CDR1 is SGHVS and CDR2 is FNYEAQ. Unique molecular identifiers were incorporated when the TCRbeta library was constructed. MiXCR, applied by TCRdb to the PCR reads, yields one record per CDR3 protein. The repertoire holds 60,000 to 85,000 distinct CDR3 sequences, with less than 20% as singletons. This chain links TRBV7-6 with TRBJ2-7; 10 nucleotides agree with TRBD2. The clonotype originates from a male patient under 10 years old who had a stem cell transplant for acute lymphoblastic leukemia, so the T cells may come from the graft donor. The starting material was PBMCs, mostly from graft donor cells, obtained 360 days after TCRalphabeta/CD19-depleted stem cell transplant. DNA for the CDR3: TGTGCCAGCAGCCTAGCCCACAATCTAGCGGGAGAGACCTACGAGCAGTACTTC. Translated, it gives CASSLAHNLAGETYEQYF.